Following are 23 T cell receptor beta chains from one sample sequenced in a study of blood T cell repertoires in COVID-19. Sequencing was performed with immunoSEQ multiplex PCR; in TCRdb, only in-frame clones are kept and a portion is missing. The sample lists some 170,000 clones, about 90% occurring once. Sequenced input: PBMCs or T cells enriched from blood (not recorded which). These receptors all stem from a human donor with acute COVID-19. The donor label of this sample is uncertain.

This clone appeared a single time. V usage is TRBV27 and J usage is TRBJ1-2, with TRBD1 as a possible D gene (6 bases). Germline CDR1 MNHEY, CDR2 SMNVEV (reference sequence). Trimming stripped 0 bases from V and 7 bases from J, with 12 bases between. The CDR3 runs to 14 residues. This CDR3 reads CASSLSSRGSGYTF. The DNA of the CDR3 is TGTGCCAGCAGTTTATCATCCAGGGGAAGTGGCTACACCTTC.

The chain recombines TRBV11-3 with TRBJ2-7; 9 nucleotides line up with TRBD1. This CDR3 has 14 amino acids. With V trimmed by 5 bases and J by 5 bases, 7 bases remained unmatched. Per the germline V gene, CDR1 is SGHNT and CDR2 is YENEEA. CDR3 amino acids: CASSPGTGYHEQYF. The CDR3 nucleotides are TGTGCCAGCAGCCCCGGGACAGGGTACCACGAGCAGTACTTC.

This clone came up once. The V and J genes are TRBV4-3 and TRBJ2-1; TRBD1 matches 7 bases. There are 15 residues in the CDR3. The germline CDR1 and CDR2 sequences are LGHNA and YSLEER. V shed 6 bases, J shed 2 bases, and the junction held 7 bases outside the gene matches. The CDR3 sequence is CASSRAQGAYNEQFF. CDR3 bases: TGCGCCAGCAGTCGAGCTCAGGGGGCCTACAATGAGCAGTTCTTC.

The chain links TRBV10-1 to TRBJ2-1; 10 nucleotides agree with TRBD2. The CDR3 sequence is 15 residues long. Germline V gene lookup returns CDR1 WNHNN and CDR2 SYGVQD (reference sequence). After removal of 5 bases from V and 2 bases from J, the junction contained 3 bases not matched to a gene. The CDR3 is CASSPSGGAYNEQFF. In DNA, the CDR3 is TGCGCCAGCAGTCCGAGCGGGGGGGCCTACAATGAGCAGTTCTTC.

This clone occurred once. This chain connects TRBV18 to TRBJ2-5, with TRBD2 as a possible D gene (5 bases). The CDR3 consists of 14 residues. V was trimmed by 3 bases and J by 3 bases, leaving 11 bases between them. Germline-derived CDR1 and CDR2 are KGHSH and LQKENI. CDR3 DNA sequence: TGTGCCAGCTCACCGGGGAGTAGGGAAGAGACCCAGTACTTC. Its translation is CASSPGSREETQYF.

This clone was detected once. The rearrangement links TRBV2 to TRBJ2-5, with 8 bases lining up with TRBD2. CDR3 length equals 15 residues. Per germline, CDR1 SNHLY and CDR2 FYNNEI. V gave up 6 bases and J gave up 4 bases; unmatched junction bases: 10. The CDR3 DNA reads as TGTGCCAGCAGCGCACGGGGGGGCCCTCCAGAGACCCAGTACTTC. Protein: CASSARGGPPETQYF.

J is TRBJ1-2 and V is TRBV30; D may be TRBD1 (5 bases). From germline, CDR1 is GTSNPN and CDR2 SVGIG (reference sequence). The CDR3 length is 14 residues. V was clipped by 2 bases and J by 8 bases, with 18 bases between them. The CDR3 here is CAWSPSGLSLGYTF. CDR3 coding DNA: TGTGCCTGGAGTCCCTCGGGACTCAGCTTGGGCTACACCTTC.

The chain links TRBV29-1 to TRBJ1-3; maybe TRBD1 (5 bases). Looked up from germline, CDR1 is SQVTM and CDR2 is ANQGSEA. Trimming removed 4 bases from V and 4 bases from J, with 17 bases in between. CDR3 size: 15 residues. The chain's CDR3 is CSVGGPSWGGNTIYF. The CDR3 DNA reads as TGCAGCGTTGGGGGCCCATCCTGGGGAGGAAACACCATATATTTT. The whole variable domain, remainder taken from reference TRBV29-1 and TRBJ1-3, is SAVISQKPSRDICQRGTSLTIQCQVDSQVTMMFWYRQQPGQSLTLIATANQGSEATYESGFVIDKFPISRPNLTFSTLTVSNMSPEDSSIYLCSVGGPSWGGNTIYFGEGSWLTVV.

Concerning this clone itself: A read error may account for a junction end that differs from germline. The chain couples TRBV28 to TRBJ2-7; weak D call: TRBD2 (6 bases). The CDR3 spans 12 residues. Germline V gives CDR1 MDHEN, CDR2 SYDVKM. The CDR3 sequence: CAIFQFPGVGVF. DNA for the CDR3: TGTGCCATCTTCCAATTCCCGGGAGTGGGGGTCTTC.

The gene calls are TRBV7-2 and TRBJ2-1; TRBD2 agrees at 7 bases. Germline V gene lookup returns CDR1 SGHTA and CDR2 FQGNSA. The CDR3 runs 14 residues. V was clipped by 2 bases and J by 9 bases; unmatched bases: 7. The CDR3 DNA reads TGTGCCAGCAGCTTACCGGGACTATCAATTGAGCAGTTCTTC. The encoded protein is CASSLPGLSIEQFF.

This sequence joins TRBV18 and TRBJ1-4, with TRBD1 as a possible D gene (6 bases). The germline V gene encodes CDR1 KGHSH and CDR2 LQKENI. With 2 bases removed from V and 8 bases from J, the gap between germline ends came to 9 bases. The CDR3 covers 13 residues. The CDR3 is CASSPSTGEKLFF. DNA of the CDR3: TGTGCCAGCTCACCATCCACAGGGGAAAAACTGTTTTTT.

The chain joins TRBV18 to TRBJ2-5; 9 positions agree with TRBD2. V lost 5 bases to trimming and J lost 5 bases; unmatched junction nucleotides: 12. This CDR3 is built from 16 residues. Germline V gene data show CDR1 as KGHSH and CDR2 as LQKENI. CDR3 loop: CASSAGTSTLEETQYF. The DNA for the CDR3 is TGTGCCAGCTCAGCCGGGACTAGCACGTTGGAGGAGACCCAGTACTTC.

The chain joins TRBV6-2 or TRBV6-3 to TRBJ2-5; no clear D. The V end lost 0 bases, the J end lost 2 bases, and 7 bases lay between the germline ends. Germline CDR1 is MNHEY and CDR2 is SVGEGT. This CDR3 has 14 amino acids. The CDR3 region is CASSYSAGQETQYF. In DNA form, the CDR3 reads TGTGCCAGCAGTTACTCGGCAGGTCAAGAGACCCAGTACTTC.

V and J are TRBV6-5 and TRBJ1-1; the D gene is possibly TRBD1 (6 bases). The germline CDR1 and CDR2 sequences are MNHEY and SVGAGI. V gave up 0 bases and J gave up 1 base, with 6 bases separating them. CDR3 length equals 14 residues. The CDR3 here is CASSYSTGNTEAFF. CDR3 in DNA: TGTGCCAGCAGTTACTCGACAGGGAACACTGAAGCTTTCTTT.

The V and J genes are TRBV7-9 and TRBJ1-1, with TRBD1 identical over 9 bases. This CDR3 comprises 15 residues. V lost 0 bases, J lost 5 bases, and 4 bases stayed unmatched. Germline assignment: CDR1 SEHNR and CDR2 FQNEAQ (reference sequence). This CDR3 reads CASSLAVTGGTEAFF. The CDR3 DNA reads TGTGCCAGCAGCTTAGCGGTGACAGGGGGGACTGAAGCTTTCTTT. The full variable domain, rest sourced from reference TRBV7-9 and TRBJ1-1, is DTGVSQNPRHKITKRGQNVTFRCDPISEHNRLYWYRQTLGQGPEFLTYFQNEAQLEKSRLLSDRFSAERPKGSFSTLEIQRTEQGDSAMYLCASSLAVTGGTEAFFGQGTRLTVV.

This chain joins TRBV7-9 and TRBJ2-7; tentatively, D is TRBD2 (6 bases). The length of the CDR3 is 15 residues. Germline lookup yields CDR1 SEHNR and CDR2 FQNEAQ (reference sequence). The V end lost 5 bases, the J end lost 2 bases, and 16 bases lay between the germline ends. CDR3 residues: CASSAQGRGTYEQYF. The CDR3 bases are TGTGCCAGCAGCGCCCAGGGTCGGGGGACCTACGAGCAGTACTTC.

This chain joins TRBV30 and TRBJ1-2; tentatively, D is TRBD1 (6 bases). Per the germline V gene, CDR1 is GTSNPN and CDR2 is SVGIG (reference sequence). The CDR3 extends over 12 amino acids. The ends were cut back, 3 bases at V and 14 bases at J, with 19 bases in the middle. The CDR3 coding sequence is TGTGCCTGGAGCGCCGTCGGCGGACAGTTTACCTTC. It is translated as CAWSAVGGQFTF.

This clone showed up just once. The J gene is TRBJ2-2, the V gene TRBV4-3; no clear D. This CDR3 has 15 residues. V was trimmed by 1 base and J by 6 bases, leaving 12 bases between them. CDR1 is LGHNA and CDR2 is YSLEER in the germline V gene. The DNA for the CDR3 is TGCGCCAGCAGCCAAGTGTCTCGGTTCCCCGGGGAGCTGTTTTTT. It specifies CASSQVSRFPGELFF.

On this clone: Within the sample, other DNA sequences also encode this same CDR3. This chain uses TRBV19 with TRBJ2-5; D gene uncertain. The CDR3 has 13 residues. Germline CDR1 reads LNHDA; CDR2 reads SQIVND (reference sequence). V lost 4 bases to trimming and J lost 0 bases, with 6 bases between them. This CDR3 reads CASSRAYQETQYF. In nucleotides, the CDR3 is TGTGCCAGTAGTAGAGCGTACCAAGAGACCCAGTACTTC.

This chain uses TRBV27 with TRBJ2-3; 10 nucleotides match TRBD1. V shed 7 bases and J 6 bases; nucleotides not matched to a gene: 10. CDR3 size: 15 residues. CDR1 and CDR2 (germline): MNHEY, SMNVEV (reference sequence). In nucleotides, the CDR3 is TGTGCCAGCATACCCCGGACAGGGGGTAGGGATACGCAGTATTTT. Protein sequence: CASIPRTGGRDTQYF.

V is TRBV5-5 and J is TRBJ1-6; 7 positions match TRBD1. Germline-derived CDR1 and CDR2 are SGHKS and YYEKEE (reference sequence). This CDR3 contains 17 residues. V trimming: 0 bases; J trimming: 6 bases; junction bases outside the gene matches: 9. The CDR3 protein is CASSLETGTRLNSPLHF. CDR3 sequence (DNA): TGTGCCAGCAGCTTGGAGACAGGGACGCGACTTAATTCACCCCTCCACTTT.

The rearrangement links TRBV9 to TRBJ2-2; possible D gene TRBD1, 6 bases. Trimming cost V 1 base and J 1 base, with 8 bases left between them. In germline, CDR1 is SGDLS, CDR2 YYNGEE. The CDR3 is 15 amino acids. CDR3 bases: TGTGCCAGCAGCGTATTACAGGGGAACACCGGGGAGCTGTTTTTT. Its translation: CASSVLQGNTGELFF.

The V and J genes are TRBV10-3 and TRBJ1-1, with D possibly being TRBD1 (5 bases). Germline CDR1 is ENHRY and CDR2 is SYGVKD. CDR3 length: 16 residues. Trimming took 6 bases from V and 5 from J, leaving 22 bases between them. CDR3 protein: CAIRPSIRAGGTEAFF. CDR3 in DNA: TGTGCCATCAGGCCTTCCATCCGGGCCGGGGGGACTGAAGCTTTCTTT.